The clone carrying this T cell receptor beta chain was observed once. Every donor provided 9.5 to 10 milliliters of peripheral blood. Samples each yielded at least 6 micrograms of total RNA. This entry belongs to a study of blood T cells in healthy people across ages. A second about 6 to 12 cycle PCR used barcoded and J-beta primers. Every cDNA molecule carried a tag from a template-switch adaptor bearing 12 random nucleotides. MiXCR, run by TCRdb on the 5' RACE reads, gives a single entry per CDR3 protein. The sample lists some 670,000 distinct CDR3 sequences, roughly half seen once, with approximately 13% in the top ten. J was trimmed by 2 bases and V by 3 bases; bases with no gene match: 1. Germline lookup yields CDR1 GTSNPN and CDR2 SVGIG (reference sequence). This CDR3 region has 13 residues.

The sequencing input was blood. This clonotype was obtained from a woman older than 75 in good health. The chain combines TRBV30 with TRBJ2-1, with 7 bases matching TRBD1. The CDR3 reads CAWSQGAYNEQFF. CDR3 bases: TGTGCCTGGAGCCAGGGGGCCTACAATGAGCAGTTCTTC.